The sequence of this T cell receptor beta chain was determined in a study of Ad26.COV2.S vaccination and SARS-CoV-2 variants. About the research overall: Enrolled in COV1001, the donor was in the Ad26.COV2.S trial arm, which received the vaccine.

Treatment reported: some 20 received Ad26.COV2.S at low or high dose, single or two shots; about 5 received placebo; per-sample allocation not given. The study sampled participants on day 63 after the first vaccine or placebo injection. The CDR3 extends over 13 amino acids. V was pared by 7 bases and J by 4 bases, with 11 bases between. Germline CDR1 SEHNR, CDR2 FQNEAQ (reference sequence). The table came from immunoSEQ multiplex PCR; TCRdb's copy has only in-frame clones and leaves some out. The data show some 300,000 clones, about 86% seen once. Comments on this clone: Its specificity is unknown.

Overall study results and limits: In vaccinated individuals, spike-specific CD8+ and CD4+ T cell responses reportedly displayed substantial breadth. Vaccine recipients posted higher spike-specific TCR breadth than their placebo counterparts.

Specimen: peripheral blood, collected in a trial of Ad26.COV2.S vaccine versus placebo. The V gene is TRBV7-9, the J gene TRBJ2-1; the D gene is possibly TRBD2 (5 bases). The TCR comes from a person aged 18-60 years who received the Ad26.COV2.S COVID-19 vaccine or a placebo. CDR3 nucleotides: TGTGCCAGCACCCGGACTCCGTACAATGAGCAGTTCTTC. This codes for CASTRTPYNEQFF.